The text below deals with one TCR beta chain. The data stem from a study of blood T cell repertoires in COVID-19. With 4 bases clipped from V and 2 bases from J, the junction kept 18 bases outside the gene matches. Germline assignment: CDR1 LGHNA and CDR2 YSLEER. The CDR3 runs to 19 residues. Sequencing used immunoSEQ multiplex PCR; TCRdb keeps in-frame clones, though not all of them. Among 200,000 to 250,000 clones listed, around 80% were seen once. Clinical history reported by participants formed the basis on which cohorts were assigned. The sequence was obtained from a man between 60 and 75 years old who had recovered from COVID-19. The sample comprised PBMCs or T cells enriched from blood (not recorded which). The chain has TRBV4-3 and TRBJ1-2, with 8 positions matching TRBD1. CDR3 bases: TGCGCCAGCAGCCCGCGCGTCCTTAAACTTACAGGGGGGAACTATGGCTACACCTTC. Translation gives CASSPRVLKLTGGNYGYTF.